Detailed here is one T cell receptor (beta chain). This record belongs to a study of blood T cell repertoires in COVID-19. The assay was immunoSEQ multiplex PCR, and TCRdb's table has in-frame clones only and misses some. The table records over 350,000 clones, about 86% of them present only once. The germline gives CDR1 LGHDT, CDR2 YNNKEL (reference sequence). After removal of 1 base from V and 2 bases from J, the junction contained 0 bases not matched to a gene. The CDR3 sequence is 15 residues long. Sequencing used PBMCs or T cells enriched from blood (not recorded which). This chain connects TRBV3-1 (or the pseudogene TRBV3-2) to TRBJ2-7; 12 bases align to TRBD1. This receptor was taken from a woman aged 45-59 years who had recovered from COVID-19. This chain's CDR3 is CASSQGDRGPYEQYF. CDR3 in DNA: TGTGCCAGCAGCCAAGGGGACAGGGGGCCCTACGAGCAGTACTTC.